The following is a T cell receptor (beta chain) sequence with its context. The entry originates in a study of blood T cell repertoires in COVID-19. Study summary: The United States, Italy and Spain were the sources of the acute and convalescent COVID-19 samples. Nucleic acid was either cDNA or gDNA, and it came from T cells, B-cell-depleted T cells, or PBMCs.

Germline CDR1 SGHTA, CDR2 FQGNSA. The CDR3 loop spans 15 amino acids. Trimming took off 0 bases at V and 8 bases at J, with 14 bases between the two ends. Measured with immunoSEQ multiplex PCR; TCRdb has only the in-frame clones, and not every one. The sample records 34,000 or so clones, roughly 90% being singletons. The rearrangement links TRBV7-2 to TRBJ2-1; a possible D gene is TRBD2 (5 bases). The specimen was peripheral blood. This clonotype was obtained from a man aged 50-59 years with active or convalescent COVID-19. The CDR3 DNA sequence: TGTGCCAGCAGCTTAGCGGGAGCACCTATATATGAGCAGTTCTTC. Translating gives CASSLAGAPIYEQFF.